The subject of this entry is one T cell receptor (beta chain). The germline V and J ends were trimmed by 1 base and 7 bases, with 9 bases remaining between them. The CDR3 has 14 amino acids. The V gene's germline CDR1 is SGHRS and CDR2 YFSETQ. Profiled with immunoSEQ multiplex PCR; TCRdb holds only in-frame clones, not every one. The table records about 97,000 clones, approximately 90% of them present only once. This sample was included in a study of T cell responses to AZD1222 COVID-19 vaccine. Study details: Second doses were pooled across both intervals (about 4 or about 12 weeks).

The clonotype comes from an adult in good health. This rearrangement joins TRBV5-1 to TRBJ1-6, with D perhaps matching TRBD1 (6 bases). Sequencing was performed on peripheral blood, taken on day 0 of AZD1222 vaccination. This chain's CDR3 is CASSLTGRNSPLHF. For the CDR3, the DNA is TGCGCCAGCAGCTTGACAGGGCGGAATTCACCCCTCCACTTT.